Below, 28 T cell receptor beta chains from the same sample are listed, as sequenced in a study of graft-versus-host responses after intestinal transplantation. The protocol was immunoSEQ multiplex PCR, while the TCRdb copy is restricted to in-frame clones and leaves out a portion. This table holds under 9,000 clones, around 26% found once. Sequences were derived from alloreactive CD4+ T cells from a mixed lymphocyte reaction culture, sampled before intestinal transplant. Subset described: CFSE-low proliferating T cells sorted from approximately 6-day pre-transplant mixed lymphocyte reaction (GvH or HvG direction). All receptors derive from a human patient who received an intestinal transplant.

This clone showed up just a few times. The V and J genes are TRBV11-2 and TRBJ1-4, with D maybe TRBD1 (5 bases). This CDR3 spans 15 amino acids. V lost 5 bases, J lost 3 bases, and 13 bases lay in between. Germline assignment: CDR1 SGHAT and CDR2 FQNNGV. CDR3 in amino acids: CASSPMGVPNEKLFF. The CDR3 DNA reads TGTGCCAGCAGCCCAATGGGGGTTCCTAATGAAAAACTGTTTTTT. The full variable domain, in which reference TRBV11-2 and TRBJ1-4 provide the parts outside the CDR3, is EAGVAQSPRYKIIEKRQSVAFWCNPISGHATLYWYQQILGQGPKLLIQFQNNGVVDDSQLPKDRFSAERLKGVDSTLKIQPAKLEDSAVYLCASSPMGVPNEKLFFGSGTQLSVL.

The chain recombines TRBV6-5 with TRBJ1-2; D call uncertain. The CDR3 covers 12 residues. The V and J ends lost 7 bases and 2 bases respectively, with 8 bases between them. Germline CDR1 is MNHEY and CDR2 is SVGAGI. The CDR3 DNA reads as TGTGCCAGCATTAGACAAAACTATGGCTACACCTTC. Its protein product is CASIRQNYGYTF.

This clone is judged medium-sized (0.01 to 0.1%). J is TRBJ2-7 and V is TRBV6-5, with D maybe TRBD1 (6 bases). Germline CDR1 and CDR2: MNHEY and SVGAGI. Trimming took off 2 bases at V and 7 bases at J, with 18 bases between the two ends. The CDR3 has 15 residues. The CDR3 DNA reads TGTGCCAGCAGTTACCCGTCGACAGGCTTCGGAGAGCAGTACTTC. Protein product: CASSYPSTGFGEQYF.

This clone was picked up a small number of times. The chain uses TRBV5-1 and TRBJ2-7; TRBD1 agrees at 7 bases. Germline CDR1 is SGHRS and CDR2 is YFSETQ. J gave up 3 bases and V 3 bases, and 9 bases lay outside the gene matches. The CDR3 sequence is 15 residues long. The CDR3 coding sequence is TGCGCCAGCAGCTCCGGGGACAGCGCCATCTACGAGCAGTACTTC. Translated, it gives CASSSGDSAIYEQYF.

The chain employs TRBV6-9 and TRBJ2-1; D ambiguous. This CDR3 comprises 14 residues. From germline, CDR1 is MNHGY and CDR2 SVAAGI. V was clipped by 11 bases and J by 5 bases, with 19 bases between them. The CDR3 spells CARTTRRRDNEQFF. As DNA, the CDR3 is TGTGCCCGGACCACAAGACGTCGGGACAATGAGCAGTTCTTC.

A few counts support this clone. The chain couples TRBV11-2 to TRBJ2-7; tentative D call: TRBD1 (6 bases). The CDR3 extends over 14 amino acids. Germline CDR1 reads SGHAT; CDR2 reads FQNNGV. The germline V and J ends were trimmed by 0 bases and 2 bases, with 8 bases remaining between them. CDR3 in DNA: TGTGCCAGCAGCTTAGATCAGGGGACCTACGAGCAGTACTTC. This codes for CASSLDQGTYEQYF. The whole variable domain, filled in from reference TRBV11-2 and TRBJ2-7, reads EAGVAQSPRYKIIEKRQSVAFWCNPISGHATLYWYQQILGQGPKLLIQFQNNGVVDDSQLPKDRFSAERLKGVDSTLKIQPAKLEDSAVYLCASSLDQGTYEQYFGPGTRLTVT.

This clone was picked up a small number of times. This chain's CDR3 is CAWSLLAETQYF. CDR3 bases: TGTGCCTGGAGTCTCCTAGCGGAGACCCAGTACTTC. The genes are TRBV30 and TRBJ2-5; D might be TRBD2 (6 bases). The length of the CDR3 is 12 residues. Between the trimmed V and J ends, which lost 2 bases and 5 bases, there was a span of 9 bases. Germline V gene lookup returns CDR1 GTSNPN and CDR2 SVGIG (reference sequence).

The chain couples TRBV7-6 to TRBJ2-1, with a weak D call TRBD2 (6 bases). CDR1 SGHVS and CDR2 FNYEAQ come from the germline V gene. This CDR3 contains 14 residues. Trimming left V 5 bases short and J 6 bases short, with 14 bases between. CDR3 nucleotide sequence: TGTGCCAGCAGCAGAAGCGGGCTTTTCAATGAGCAGTTCTTC. It encodes CASSRSGLFNEQFF. Looking up the rest from reference TRBV7-6 and TRBJ2-1 gives the full variable domain: GAGVSQSPRYKVTKRGQDVALRCDPISGHVSLYWYRQALGQGPEFLTYFNYEAQQDKSGLPNDRFSAERPEGSISTLTIQRTEQRDSAMYRCASSRSGLFNEQFFGPGTRLTVL.

This clone appeared a single time. The V and J genes are TRBV11-3 and TRBJ2-1; 7 bases map to TRBD2. Germline trimming cut 5 bases from V and 7 bases from J; bases unmatched to any gene: 5. The CDR3 has 13 residues. Germline values: CDR1 SGHNT, CDR2 YENEEA. The CDR3: CASSLTSMNEQFF. The CDR3 DNA reads as TGTGCCAGCAGCCTGACTAGCATGAATGAGCAGTTCTTC.

The chain uses TRBV27 and TRBJ2-7; D perhaps matches TRBD2 (6 bases). Per germline, CDR1 MNHEY and CDR2 SMNVEV (reference sequence). The CDR3 spans 15 residues. Trimming took off 7 bases at V and 2 bases at J, with 18 bases between the two ends. The CDR3 DNA is TGTGCCAGCATTGGTTGGGGTAGCGGAACCTACGAGCAGTACTTC. Protein: CASIGWGSGTYEQYF.

The chain recombines TRBV7-9 with TRBJ2-7; 10 nucleotides align to TRBD1. Germline CDR1 is SEHNR and CDR2 is FQNEAQ (reference sequence). The CDR3 sequence is 17 residues long. With V trimmed by 3 bases and J by 0 bases, 8 bases remained unmatched. CDR3 residues: CASSFRDRGLHSYEQYF. CDR3 sequence (DNA): TGTGCCAGCAGCTTCCGGGACAGGGGACTTCACTCCTACGAGCAGTACTTC.

The CDR3 loop reads CASSWRLAGVYEQYF. CDR3 DNA sequence: TGTGCCAGCAGCTGGAGACTAGCGGGAGTCTACGAGCAGTACTTC. The genes are TRBV13 and TRBJ2-7; 12 bases align to TRBD2. V was clipped by 4 bases and J by 3 bases; unmatched bases: 4. The CDR3 loop spans 15 amino acids. Germline CDR1 PRHDT, CDR2 FYEKMQ (reference sequence).

This clone was detected only a few times. The rearrangement joins TRBV27 to TRBJ2-7; D unclear. Trimming cost V 6 bases and J 1 base, with 10 bases left between them. The germline V gene encodes CDR1 MNHEY and CDR2 SMNVEV (reference sequence). This CDR3 has 13 residues. For the CDR3, the DNA is TGTGCCAGCAGGTCCGGGCTTTCCTACGAGCAGTACTTC. The encoded protein is CASRSGLSYEQYF.

The J gene is TRBJ2-2, the V gene TRBV7-3; D is uncertain. Looked up from germline, CDR1 is SGHTA and CDR2 is FQGTGA. There are 14 residues in the CDR3. Trimming pared 6 bases from V and 1 base from J, leaving 9 bases between. This chain's CDR3 is CASRWTGNTGELFF. As DNA, the CDR3 is TGTGCCAGCAGGTGGACGGGGAACACCGGGGAGCTGTTTTTT.

J is TRBJ1-4 and V is TRBV19; D not resolved. The germline gives CDR1 LNHDA, CDR2 SQIVND (reference sequence). With 5 bases removed from V and 3 bases from J, the gap between germline ends came to 10 bases. CDR3 size: 14 residues. This chain's CDR3 is CASSPIGANEKLFF. The CDR3 coding sequence is TGTGCCAGTAGTCCCATTGGGGCTAATGAAAAACTGTTTTTT.

The gene calls are TRBV6-5 and TRBJ2-7; TRBD1 or TRBD2 may be the D gene (5 bases each). V was pared by 5 bases and J by 5 bases, with 19 bases between. This CDR3 has 15 amino acids. CDR1 MNHEY and CDR2 SVGAGI come from the germline V gene. The CDR3 DNA follows: TGTGCCAGCAGTCCGTACCGGGACGCCGACGACGAGCAGTACTTC. This translates into CASSPYRDADDEQYF.

The chain joins TRBV7-2 to TRBJ1-1; D possibly corresponds to TRBD1 (6 bases). Trimming removed 4 bases from V and 5 bases from J, with 20 bases in between. CDR3 size: 16 residues. In germline, CDR1 is SGHTA, CDR2 FQGNSA. The CDR3 here is CASSYGGAGAGTEAFF. The CDR3 bases are TGTGCCAGCAGCTACGGAGGGGCAGGGGCGGGGACTGAAGCTTTCTTT.

This clone ranks as medium-sized. This chain links TRBV5-4 with TRBJ1-2, with D unresolved. The length of the CDR3 is 15 residues. The V gene's germline CDR1 is SGHNT and CDR2 YYREEE (reference sequence). V lost 0 bases, J lost 4 bases, and 13 bases lay in between. The CDR3 nucleotides are TGTGCCAGCAGCTTGGTGGGATGGGAGCTCTATGGCTACACCTTC. Protein: CASSLVGWELYGYTF.

Remarks on this clone: At one of its ends the junction is not consistent with the germline gene, which may arise from a read error. The rearrangement joins TRBV10-3 to TRBJ2-7; a possible D gene is TRBD2 (6 bases). CDR3 length: 15 amino acids. Germline assignment: CDR1 ENHRY and CDR2 SYGVKD. DNA for the CDR3: TGTGCCAGCAGTTACGGGCGGGGCACCACCTACGAGCAGTACTTC. Its protein is CASSYGRGTTYEQYF.

This clone was picked up a small number of times. The chain is built from TRBV19 and TRBJ1-2; TRBD1 matches 8 bases. Germline V gene sequence: CDR1 LNHDA, CDR2 SQIVND (reference sequence). The CDR3 length is 14 residues. Germline trimming cut 4 bases from V and 4 bases from J; bases unmatched to any gene: 5. In DNA form, the CDR3 reads TGTGCCAGTAGTAAAGGACAGGGCAGCTATGGCTACACCTTC. Amino acid sequence: CASSKGQGSYGYTF. Full variable domain (missing parts from reference TRBV19 and TRBJ1-2): DGGITQSPKYLFRKEGQNVTLSCEQNLNHDAMYWYRQDPGQGLRLIYYSQIVNDFQKGDIAEGYSVSREKKESFPLTVTSAQKNPTAFYLCASSKGQGSYGYTFGSGTRLTVV.

This clone is medium-sized within its sample. The V call is TRBV18, the J call TRBJ1-3, with D perhaps TRBD1 (6 bases). The V and J ends lost 3 bases and 1 base respectively, with 7 bases between them. The germline V gene has CDR1 KGHSH and CDR2 LQKENI. The CDR3 consists of 14 residues. CDR3 sequence (DNA): TGTGCCAGCTCACCGACAGGTTCTGGAAACACCATATATTTT. Amino acid sequence: CASSPTGSGNTIYF.

The chain combines TRBV6-1 with TRBJ2-7; D is possibly TRBD1 or TRBD2 (5 bases each). Germline V lookup: CDR1 MNHNS, CDR2 SASEGT. V lost 4 bases and J lost 0, with 13 bases in between. This CDR3 is built from 15 residues. The CDR3 coding sequence is TGTGCCAGCAGTGCGACCCCAGGGAGCTCCTACGAGCAGTACTTC. Amino acid sequence: CASSATPGSSYEQYF.

The V gene is TRBV5-6, the J gene TRBJ1-2; D gene unclear. Germline assignment: CDR1 SGHDT and CDR2 YYEEEE. V gave up 4 bases and J gave up 5 bases, with 15 bases separating them. The CDR3 contains 14 residues. CDR3 region: CASSVWAPNYGYTF. The DNA of the CDR3 is TGTGCCAGCAGCGTCTGGGCACCGAATTATGGCTACACCTTC.

The V and J genes are TRBV27 and TRBJ2-1, with 10 positions matching TRBD2. There are 16 residues in the CDR3. V lost 6 bases and J lost 2; bases outside the gene matches: 7. The V gene's germline CDR1 is MNHEY and CDR2 SMNVEV (reference sequence). CDR3 DNA sequence: TGTGCCAGCAGAGACAAGGGACTAGCGCCCTACAATGAGCAGTTCTTC. Amino acids: CASRDKGLAPYNEQFF.

There are a few counts of this clone. The chain links TRBV18 to TRBJ1-5; TRBD1 is a possible D gene (5 bases). Per the germline V gene, CDR1 is KGHSH and CDR2 is LQKENI. V shed 5 bases and J shed 3 bases, with 11 bases lying between them. The CDR3 runs to 14 residues. CDR3 in DNA: TGTGCCAGCTCAACTCTGGACACCAATCAGCCCCAGCATTTT. Translated: CASSTLDTNQPQHF. Supplemented by reference TRBV18 and TRBJ1-5, the full variable domain reads NAGVMQNPRHLVRRRGQEARLRCSPMKGHSHVYWYRQLPEEGLKFMVYLQKENIIDESGMPKERFSAEFPKEGPSILRIQQVVRGDSAAYFCASSTLDTNQPQHFGDGTRLSIL.

The chain links TRBV15 to TRBJ1-1; D not resolved. CDR1 is LNHNV, CDR2 YYDKDF, per germline (reference sequence). Trimming took 0 bases from V and 3 from J, leaving 5 bases between them. This CDR3 has 13 amino acids. The CDR3 here is CATSRDRHTEAFF. The CDR3 region has the DNA TGTGCCACCAGCAGAGATAGGCACACTGAAGCTTTCTTT.

V usage is TRBV7-6 and J usage is TRBJ1-2; D remains unclear. V was shortened by 0 bases and J by 8 bases, with 10 bases between the two germline ends. Germline CDR1 SGHVS, CDR2 FNYEAQ. This CDR3 contains 13 residues. CDR3 DNA sequence: TGTGCCAGCAGCTTAGCGCAGGCATCCGGCTACACCTTC. Protein: CASSLAQASGYTF. The full variable domain, its missing parts supplied by reference TRBV7-6 and TRBJ1-2, is GAGVSQSPRYKVTKRGQDVALRCDPISGHVSLYWYRQALGQGPEFLTYFNYEAQQDKSGLPNDRFSAERPEGSISTLTIQRTEQRDSAMYRCASSLAQASGYTFGSGTRLTVV.

CDR3: CASSSRLKSQSRANVLTF. The CDR3 nucleotides read TGTGCCAGTAGTTCGCGGCTGAAATCACAAAGTCGGGCCAACGTCCTGACTTTC. This chain links TRBV19 with TRBJ2-6; D ambiguous. CDR3 length: 18 residues. The germline gives CDR1 LNHDA, CDR2 SQIVND (reference sequence). V shed 5 bases and J shed 5 bases, with 22 bases lying between them.